Listed below are T cell receptor beta chains from one sample, sequenced in a study of CD8 T cells in Susac syndrome. From the immunoSEQ multiplex PCR reads, TCRdb called clonotypes with MiXCR, one entry per CDR3 protein. The top ten clones hold 0.093% of a sample with fewer than 150,000 distinct CDR3 sequences, just under 95% of them seen once. Sequenced sample: CD4+ T cells from PBMCs. These receptors were collected from a human donor with multiple sclerosis. Both conserved end residues are part of each CDR3. Fields, in order: V gene, D gene, clone size, J gene, CDR3 protein, CDR3 DNA. D genes are given only for firm matches. Part of the rows lack a size; the others show once, few, many or a class for expanded clones.

>TRBV28|.|.|TRBJ1-5
CASSSRPTGGQPQHF
TGTGCCAGCAGTTCACGACCGACCGGCGGCCAGCCCCAGCATTTT
>TRBV20-1|.|.|TRBJ2-4
CSAEQTYQNIQYF
TGCAGTGCTGAGCAGACTTATCAAAACATTCAGTACTTC
>TRBV29-1|.|.|TRBJ1-1
CSVEVTAEAFF
TGCAGCGTTGAAGTCACTGCCGAAGCTTTCTTT
>TRBV30|.|.|TRBJ1-3
CAWKPKTRFGSGNTIYF
TGTGCCTGGAAGCCCAAGACTAGATTCGGCTCTGGAAACACCATATATTTT
>TRBV5-4|.|once|TRBJ2-6
CASFIQVAGSGANVLTF
TGTGCCAGCTTTATACAGGTGGCCGGCTCTGGGGCCAACGTCCTGACTTTC
>TRBV20-1|.|.|TRBJ1-2
CSAPDPGRVKGYTF
TGCAGTGCACCCGACCCCGGCAGGGTAAAGGGCTACACCTTC
>TRBV19|.|.|TRBJ2-7
CASSMMSKTAYGGAYRAYEQYF
TGTGCCAGTAGTATGATGAGTAAAACGGCCTATGGTGGAGCCTATCGGGCCTACGAGCAGTACTTC
>TRBV20-1|.|.|TRBJ1-1
CSARPANTEAFF
TGCAGTGCTAGACCGGCGAACACTGAAGCTTTCTTT
>TRBV5-1|.|.|TRBJ2-3
CASSFQDPSTDTQYF
TGCGCCAGCAGTTTCCAGGACCCGAGCACAGATACGCAGTATTTT
>TRBV2|.|.|TRBJ2-3
CASSPDGLPTDTQYF
TGTGCCAGCAGTCCCGACGGTTTACCCACAGATACGCAGTATTTT
>TRBV20-1|.|.|TRBJ1-2
CSALTSGTGANYGYTF
TGCAGTGCTTTGACGTCCGGGACCGGAGCTAACTATGGCTACACCTTC
>TRBV30|.|once|TRBJ1-5
CAWNGDNQPQHF
TGTGCCTGGAACGGAGACAATCAGCCCCAGCATTTT
>TRBV7-9|.|.|TRBJ2-7
CASSLDNSWGYEQYF
TGTGCCAGCAGCTTAGACAACAGTTGGGGCTACGAGCAGTACTTC
>TRBV12-3/TRBV12-4|TRBD1|.|TRBJ1-5
CASSFRTGGPQPQHF
TGTGCCAGCAGTTTTCGGACAGGGGGCCCTCAGCCCCAGCATTTT
>TRBV6-5|.|.|TRBJ2-5
CASSYRWETQYF
TGTGCCAGCAGTTACCGTTGGGAGACCCAGTACTTC
>TRBV6-2/TRBV6-3|.|.|TRBJ1-5
CASSHLVRPNQPQHF
TGTGCCAGCAGCCATCTTGTCCGGCCCAATCAGCCCCAGCATTTT